This T cell receptor beta chain was identified in a study of OX40 agonist ivuxolimab in advanced cancers. Looking at the study overall: The diagnoses of dose-escalation patients were hepatocellular carcinoma, melanoma, renal cell or head and neck cancer. From roughly 20 to 85 years was the age range, with a mean of 60 years, and around 84% were male. Whole-study results and caveats: What antigens the expanded peripheral T cells recognized was never established.

The protocol was immunoSEQ multiplex PCR, while the TCRdb copy is restricted to in-frame clones and leaves out a portion. This table has over 50,000 clones, roughly four fifths appearing once. V was clipped by 2 bases and J by 2 bases, with 6 bases between them. The CDR3 totals 13 residues. Germline V gene lookup returns CDR1 SEHNR and CDR2 FQNEAQ (reference sequence). Note on this clone: Its antigen is currently unknown.

This sample comprised CD4+ or CD8+ T cells sorted from blood, obtained in a trial of the OX40 agonist ivuxolimab. J is TRBJ1-2 and V is TRBV7-9; no clear D. This clonotype was sampled from an adult with an advanced solid tumor such as melanoma, head and neck, liver or kidney cancer. The CDR3 reads CASSLYGNYGYTF. The CDR3 coding sequence is TGTGCCAGCAGCTTATACGGGAACTATGGCTACACCTTC. Together with reference TRBV7-9 and TRBJ1-2, the CDR3 gives the full variable domain: DTGVSQNPRHKITKRGQNVTFRCDPISEHNRLYWYRQTLGQGPEFLTYFQNEAQLEKSRLLSDRFSAERPKGSFSTLEIQRTEQGDSAMYLCASSLYGNYGYTFGSGTRLTVV.